This TCR beta chain comes out of a study of blood T cell repertoires in COVID-19. Study at large: Nucleic acid was either cDNA or gDNA, and it came from T cells, B-cell-depleted T cells, or PBMCs.

Germline V gene lookup returns CDR1 SGHTA and CDR2 FQGNSA. The CDR3 contains 13 residues. Trimming removed 5 bases at V and 8 bases at J, with 14 bases between. As processed by the authors: Amplifying reference gene primers gave estimates of nucleated cell counts. Some clones are missing from TCRdb's copy, which holds only in-frame ones; the method was immunoSEQ multiplex PCR. Clonal size and the V and J genes are those of that table, whereas D and trimming came from the DNA. The sample holds tens of thousands of clones, about 90% seen once. This sequence originates from a woman in her seventies with active COVID-19. The rearrangement links TRBV7-2 to TRBJ2-3; no firm D call. Sequencing was performed on peripheral blood. CDR3 residues: CASSTSRISTQYF. The CDR3 nucleotides are TGTGCCAGCAGCACCTCTAGGATAAGTACGCAGTATTTT.